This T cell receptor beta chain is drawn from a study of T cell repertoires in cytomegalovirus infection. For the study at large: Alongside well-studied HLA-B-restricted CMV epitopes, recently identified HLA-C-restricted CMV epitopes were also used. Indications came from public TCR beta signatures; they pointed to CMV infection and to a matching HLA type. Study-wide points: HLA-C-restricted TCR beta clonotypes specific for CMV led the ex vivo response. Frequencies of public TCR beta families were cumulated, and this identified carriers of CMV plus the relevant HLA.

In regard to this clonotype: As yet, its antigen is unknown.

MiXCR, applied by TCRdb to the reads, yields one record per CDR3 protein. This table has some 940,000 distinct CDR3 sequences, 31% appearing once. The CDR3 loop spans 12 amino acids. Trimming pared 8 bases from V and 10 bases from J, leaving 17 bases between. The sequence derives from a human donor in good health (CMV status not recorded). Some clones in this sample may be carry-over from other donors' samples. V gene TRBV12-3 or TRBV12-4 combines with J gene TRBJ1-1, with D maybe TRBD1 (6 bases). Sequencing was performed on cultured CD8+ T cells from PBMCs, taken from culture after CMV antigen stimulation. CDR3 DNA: TGTGCCAGCCAAAGTGGGGGGCGCCGAGCTTTCTTT. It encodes CASQSGGRRAFF.